This T cell receptor (beta chain) was sequenced in a study of response to subunit inactivated influenza vaccine. Study-wide results and caveats: New T cells are recruited in small numbers by each seasonal influenza vaccination, according to the authors' suggestion.

Using its own MiXCR run on the RT-PCR reads, TCRdb lists one record per CDR3 protein. The table lists almost 600,000 distinct CDR3 sequences, 14% of them singletons. This clonotype was detected a few times. Its cognate antigen is unknown. CDR1 and CDR2 from the germline V gene are SGHTA and FQGNSA. The V segment lost 1 base and the J segment 3 bases; nucleotides outside the gene matches: 4. This CDR3 spans 15 amino acids. This clonotype was sampled from a man in his fifties who received an inactivated influenza vaccine. This chain connects TRBV7-2 to TRBJ2-7, with 9 bases fitting TRBD2. The input for sequencing was PBMCs from blood, taken 11 to 12 days after vaccination. In DNA, the CDR3 is TGTGCCAGCAGCTTAGGTGGCGGGAGGGTCTACGAGCAGTACTTC. It encodes CASSLGGGRVYEQYF.